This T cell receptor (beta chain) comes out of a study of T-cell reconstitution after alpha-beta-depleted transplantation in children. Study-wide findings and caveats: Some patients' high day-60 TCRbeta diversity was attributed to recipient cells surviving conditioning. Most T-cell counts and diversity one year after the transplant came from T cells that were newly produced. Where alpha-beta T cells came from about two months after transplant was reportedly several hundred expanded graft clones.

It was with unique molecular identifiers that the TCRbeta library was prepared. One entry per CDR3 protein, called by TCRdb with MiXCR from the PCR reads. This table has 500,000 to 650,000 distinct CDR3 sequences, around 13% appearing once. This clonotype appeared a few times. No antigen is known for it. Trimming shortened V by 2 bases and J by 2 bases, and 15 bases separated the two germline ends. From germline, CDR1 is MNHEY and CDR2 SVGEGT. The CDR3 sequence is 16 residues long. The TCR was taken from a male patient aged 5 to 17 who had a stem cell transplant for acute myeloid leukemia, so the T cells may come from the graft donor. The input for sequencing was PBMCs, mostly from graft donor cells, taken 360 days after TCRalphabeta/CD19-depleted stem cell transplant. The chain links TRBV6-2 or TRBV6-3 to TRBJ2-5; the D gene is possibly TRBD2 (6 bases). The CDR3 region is CASSYGGVPFQETQYF. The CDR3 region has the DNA TGTGCCAGCAGTTACGGAGGGGTCCCCTTTCAAGAGACCCAGTACTTC.